This entry concerns a single T cell receptor beta chain. This clonotype was seen at least ten times. The clone's antigen remains unknown. The sample holds no much larger clone one base away, and base qualities are not on file. Hyperthyroidism patients were aged 18 to 65 years and newly diagnosed, with disease duration of less than 2 months. Any patient with an uncontrolled infection, another autoimmune disease, pregnancy or lactation was excluded. Diagnoses were established on the basis of clinical symptoms, serum thyroxine and TRAb, thyroid ultrasound, and orbital computed tomography. Blood from progressor patients was drawn when they were first diagnosed with hyperthyroidism, before any ophthalmopathy symptoms appeared. Ficoll-Paque density gradient centrifugation was used to isolate PBMCs from under 11 ml of fresh peripheral blood. Progressor patients were initially diagnosed with Graves' hyperthyroidism and developed ophthalmopathy during follow-up. Total RNA was extracted using Trizol reagent, and RNA quality was assessed on an Agilent 2100 Bioanalyzer.

The sample belongs to a study of T cells in Graves' hyperthyroidism and ophthalmopathy (dated by TCRdb to about 2019). In terms of the full investigation: Peripheral blood was sampled at the time of initial diagnosis, prior to any treatment. For training and testing, the roughly 100 patients in the discovery cohort were randomly divided in a 7:3 ratio. Once sampling was done, hyperthyroidism patients were given methimazole at a starting dose of 30 mg daily, whereas ophthalmopathy patients were given high-dose intravenous methylprednisolone. To identify TCR V-J signatures that set the groups apart, the researchers used a discovery cohort of about a hundred patients, made up of 40 to 45 with Graves' ophthalmopathy and approximately 57 with stable Graves' hyperthyroidism. The paper reports TCR Vbeta CDR3 sequencing of some 140 peripheral blood samples: around 45 ophthalmopathy, around 80 hyperthyroidism and approximately 17 progressor patients. An independent validation cohort of 18 to 20 hyperthyroidism patients and about 16 patients who later progressed to ophthalmopathy tested prospective prediction of ophthalmopathy. Thyroid tissue and blood T-cell repertoires from about six Graves' hyperthyroidism patients were also compared in the study. Points the paper makes about the study in general: In validation, progression to ophthalmopathy was predicted by the model with more than 65% sensitivity and 72% to 85% specificity, a median of around 6.5 months before onset. Most expanded thyroid clonotypes (frequency above 0.001) were also detected in blood, a finding suggesting that blood repertoires may reflect thyroid immune responses. A 13 V-J signature model separated ophthalmopathy from stable hyperthyroidism, with roughly 88% sensitivity and about 81% specificity in cross-validation and 80%/75% in testing. No statistical method was used to fix the sample size in advance, and group allocation was not hidden from the investigators.

Including cysteine and phenylalanine, the CDR3 has 14 amino acids. Solely the CDR3 DNA is kept, with 42 bases framed from the first base. V loses 5 bases of germline sequence and J loses 2 bases, and the interval between the two ends is 12 bases. The TCR beta CDR3 regions were amplified from RNA transcripts. The TCR CDR3 was subjected to a first round of RT-PCR using the HTBI primer set and the Qiagen OneStep RT-PCR kit. The libraries were constructed in a second round of multiplex PCR and then size-selected and purified. Sequencing of the libraries was done on an Illumina HiSeq2000 using paired-end 100 bp reads. The paper's processing steps were these. Raw data were processed with SOAPnuke, discarding reads with adapters, uncalled bases, mean Phred below 15, or no exact constant-primer or identifier match. High-quality paired reads were merged with COPE v1.2.5, and unique nucleotide sequences were defined as clonotypes. Clonotypes were aligned to IMGT TRBV, TRBD and TRBJ reference segments using MiTCR v1.1. Only V-J combinations with frequency above 0.0001, covering approximately 99% of repertoires, were analysed. A TCS score was defined as the ratio of F50 (clonal expansion) to E x V (chaos), with BLOSUM62-based TCRdist applied between CDR3 peptides within each V-J. Welch's t-statistics and random forest reduced roughly 500 V-J features to some 14, which were used in a naive Bayes classifier (R e1071). The public reads were quality trimmed at Q25 with fastp and then assembled into clones with MiXCR by TCRdb, keeping productive beta chains. Each record represents a unique CDR3 protein, reported with the most common genes and DNA among its rows. The authors' filters were not applied to this entry. The sample profile shows about 360,000 distinct CDR3 sequences; 15% to 19% of them were found once. The biggest ten clones account for around a quarter of the sample.

This chain is built from TRBV12-3 or TRBV12-4 and TRBJ2-5; TRBD2 is perhaps the D gene, given 6 matching bases. Specimen: blood. This TCR came from a woman aged 18-29 years with Graves' hyperthyroidism that later progressed to Graves' ophthalmopathy. The CDR3 here reads CASSPGLPQETQYF. Read as DNA, the sequence is TGTGCCAGCAGTCCGGGACTCCCACAAGAGACCCAGTACTTC.